Listed here are 5 T cell receptor beta chains from one sample, sequenced in a study of blood T cell repertoires in COVID-19. Generated by immunoSEQ multiplex PCR, the TCRdb table keeps only in-frame clones and is missing some. The sample lists roughly 380,000 clones; around 87% were seen once. The sequencing sample was made of PBMCs or T cells enriched from blood (not recorded which). The receptors stem from a man aged 30 to 45 who had recovered from COVID-19.

CDR3 region: CASIETGARQPQHF. DNA for the CDR3: TGTGCCAGCATAGAAACAGGGGCCAGACAGCCCCAGCATTTT. This chain links TRBV6-5 with TRBJ1-5; 7 nucleotides align to TRBD1. The ends lost 7 bases at V and 7 bases at J; junction bases unmatched: 10. CDR1 is MNHEY, CDR2 SVGAGI, per germline. This CDR3 comprises 14 residues.

V usage is TRBV24-1 and J usage is TRBJ2-1, with a tentative D call TRBD1 (6 bases). Germline CDR1 and CDR2: KGHDR and SFDVKD. The V end lost 4 bases, the J end lost 7 bases, and 16 bases lay between the germline ends. This CDR3 region has 15 residues. DNA for the CDR3: TGTGCCACCAGTGACTCCGGAACAGGGCTTAATGAGCAGTTCTTC. Translation gives CATSDSGTGLNEQFF.

This clone was counted once. This chain joins TRBV27 and TRBJ2-7, with a possible D match to TRBD1 (6 bases). The CDR3 extends over 13 amino acids. The germline V and J ends were trimmed by 5 bases and 3 bases, with 11 bases remaining between them. Germline V gives CDR1 MNHEY, CDR2 SMNVEV (reference sequence). This CDR3 reads CASSKDSYYEQYF. In DNA form, the CDR3 reads TGTGCCAGCAGTAAGGACAGCTACTACGAGCAGTACTTC.

V usage is TRBV7-9 and J usage is TRBJ1-2; D unresolved. CDR1 and CDR2 (germline): SEHNR, FQNEAQ (reference sequence). CDR3 length: 16 residues. The V and J ends lost 0 bases and 3 bases respectively, with 14 bases between them. Here the CDR3 DNA reads TGTGCCAGCAGCTTAGCGCTCGGGGAATATGACTATGGCTACACCTTC. Its protein is CASSLALGEYDYGYTF.

This rearrangement joins TRBV5-4 to TRBJ2-7, with D possibly matching TRBD1 (6 bases). Per the germline V gene, CDR1 is SGHNT and CDR2 is YYREEE (reference sequence). The V end was cut by 9 bases, the J end by 3 bases, with 16 bases between. The CDR3 extends over 13 amino acids. The CDR3 sequence: CATRTENNYEQYF. CDR3 coding DNA: TGTGCCACCAGGACAGAAAATAACTACGAGCAGTACTTC.